The clone carrying this T cell receptor beta chain was detected only once. This sample is drawn from a study of technical replicates of blood from several donors. Per germline, CDR1 MGHDK and CDR2 SYGVNS. This CDR3 is built from 15 residues. Trimming shortened V by 7 bases and J by 7 bases, and 20 bases separated the two germline ends. The repertoire was sequenced with immunoSEQ multiplex PCR; TCRdb's copy has only in-frame clones and lacks some. The sample carries under 110,000 clones, 96% recorded once. The origin of this receptor is a human donor in good health. The chain couples TRBV25-1 to TRBJ2-1; TRBD1 is a possible D gene (6 bases). The sample comprised T cells isolated from PBMCs. CDR3 sequence: CASIDAGDPLNEQFF. CDR3 coding DNA: TGTGCCAGCATAGATGCAGGGGACCCCTTAAATGAGCAGTTCTTC.